A selection of T cell receptor beta chains follows, all from one sample in a study of T cells in Graves' hyperthyroidism and ophthalmopathy. TCRdb re-analysed the multiplex PCR reads in MiXCR, keeping a single row per CDR3 protein. Of 250,000 to 300,000 distinct CDR3 sequences in the sample, 13% to 15% were seen once. The sequenced material came from blood. These receptor sequences come from a woman aged 40 to 49 with Graves' hyperthyroidism that later progressed to Graves' ophthalmopathy. Each CDR3 is given with its conserved first and last residue. Fields, in order: D gene, clone size, V gene, J gene, CDR3 DNA, CDR3 protein. D genes are given only for firm matches. Part of the rows lack a size; the others show once, few, many or a class for expanded clones.

D: .; size: .; V: TRBV18; J: TRBJ2-7; DNA: TGTGCCAGCTCAACCGGGACACTCGAGCAGTACTTC; CDR3: CASSTGTLEQYF
D: .; size: .; V: TRBV12-3/TRBV12-4; J: TRBJ1-4; DNA: TGTGCCAGCAGTTTCGGTACGACTAATGAAAAACTGTTTTTT; CDR3: CASSFGTTNEKLFF
D: .; size: .; V: TRBV10-3; J: TRBJ1-3; DNA: TGTGCCATCAGTTCCGGGACATTGGACACCATATATTTT; CDR3: CAISSGTLDTIYF
D: TRBD2; size: many; V: TRBV10-3; J: TRBJ2-3; DNA: TGTGCCATCAGTGAGGGAACTAGCGGAAGAGATACGCAGTATTTT; CDR3: CAISEGTSGRDTQYF
D: .; size: few; V: TRBV7-9; J: TRBJ1-1; DNA: TGTGCCAGCAGCTTGGATTTCGGAGTTTTCTTT; CDR3: CASSLDFGVFF
D: .; size: many; V: TRBV20-1; J: TRBJ2-1; DNA: TGCAGTGGGGCAGGGGTAGTCCGCAATGAGCAGTTCTTC; CDR3: CSGAGVVRNEQFF
D: TRBD1; size: .; V: TRBV5-1; J: TRBJ2-3; DNA: TGCGCCAGCACTGCAATGGGACAGGGAGAACATACGCAGTATTTT; CDR3: CASTAMGQGEHTQYF
D: .; size: few; V: TRBV7-3; J: TRBJ2-6; DNA: TGTGCCAGCAGCTTAGGAGATGAGTTCTCTGGGGCCAACGTCCTGACTTTC; CDR3: CASSLGDEFSGANVLTF
D: .; size: few; V: TRBV7-2; J: TRBJ1-1; DNA: TGTGCCAGCAGCTTAGACAGTAGGACTGAAGCTTTCTTT; CDR3: CASSLDSRTEAFF
D: TRBD2; size: many; V: TRBV28; J: TRBJ2-3; DNA: TGTGCCAGCAGTTTATGGACCCTAGCGGCTATCGCAGATACGCAGTATTTT; CDR3: CASSLWTLAAIADTQYF
D: .; size: .; V: TRBV20-1; J: TRBJ1-2; DNA: TGCAGTGCTAGAGGACGGGATGGCTACACCTTC; CDR3: CSARGRDGYTF
D: .; size: many; V: TRBV28; J: TRBJ1-6; DNA: TGTGCCAGCAGTTTATTGACTTGGTGGCAGGGAAAGACTGAGCCCCTCCACTTT; CDR3: CASSLLTWWQGKTEPLHF
D: .; size: many; V: TRBV7-2; J: TRBJ2-7; DNA: TGTGCCAGCAGCTTAGCTCTCACCTACGAGCAGTACTTC; CDR3: CASSLALTYEQYF
D: .; size: many; V: TRBV19; J: TRBJ2-1; DNA: TGTGCCAGTAGTATACCCAGACTAGTTTCGGGCTACAATGAGCAGTTCTTC; CDR3: CASSIPRLVSGYNEQFF
D: TRBD2; size: many; V: TRBV6-1; J: TRBJ2-1; DNA: TGTGCCAGCAGGGAAACGTACTACGGGACTAGCGGTTACAATGAGCAGTTCTTC; CDR3: CASRETYYGTSGYNEQFF
D: TRBD2; size: many; V: TRBV15; J: TRBJ2-7; DNA: TGTGCCACCAGCAGTTTGCGGGGGGACGAGCAGTACTTC; CDR3: CATSSLRGDEQYF
D: TRBD1; size: .; V: TRBV10-3; J: TRBJ1-2; DNA: TGTACCATCAGTGACGGACAGGGGGCCTATAGCTACACCTTC; CDR3: CTISDGQGAYSYTF
D: .; size: many; V: TRBV12-3/TRBV12-4; J: TRBJ1-5; DNA: TGTGCCAGCAGTCATACAGGGCCTGTGGGCAATCAGCCCCAGCATTTT; CDR3: CASSHTGPVGNQPQHF
D: .; size: many; V: TRBV18; J: TRBJ2-7; DNA: TGTGCCAGCTCACCACCTAGCAAGAGTAGCGAGCAGTACTTC; CDR3: CASSPPSKSSEQYF
D: .; size: many; V: TRBV27; J: TRBJ2-3; DNA: TGTGCCAGCAGACCTTCCCGATCCTTGGGCACAGATACGCAGTATTTT; CDR3: CASRPSRSLGTDTQYF
D: .; size: many; V: TRBV18; J: TRBJ2-3; DNA: TGTGCCAGCTCACCAGGGACCGGGGAAAATACGCAGTATTTT; CDR3: CASSPGTGENTQYF
D: .; size: .; V: TRBV10-3; J: TRBJ2-6; DNA: TGTGCCATCAGTGAGTGGAAGAACTCCTTAGGGGGGCCTGGGGCCAACGTCCTGACTTTC; CDR3: CAISEWKNSLGGPGANVLTF
D: TRBD2; size: .; V: TRBV27; J: TRBJ2-7; DNA: TGTGCCAGCAGCGTGGGGCTAGCGGGACTAGGAGGGCAGTACTTC; CDR3: CASSVGLAGLGGQYF
D: .; size: many; V: TRBV27; J: TRBJ2-1; DNA: TGTGCCAGCGGTGGTAACAATGAGCAGTTCTTC; CDR3: CASGGNNEQFF